Below are 25 T cell receptor beta chains sequenced from a single sample in a study of cytomegalovirus exposure and HLA in healthy donors. Primers: 60 Vbeta forward and 13 Jbeta reverse. The method was immunoSEQ multiplex PCR; TCRdb's version includes in-frame clones alone and lacks a portion of them. The table has 100,000 to 150,000 clones, about 83% seen once; the top ten hold 2.5% to 3.5%. The sample taken for sequencing was PBMCs. All receptors come from a woman aged 40 to 49 in good health and CMV-seropositive.

J is TRBJ2-3 and V is TRBV7-9, with a possible D match to TRBD2 (6 bases). Trimming stripped 5 bases from V and 6 bases from J, with 24 bases between. This CDR3 is 17 amino acids long. Germline V lookup: CDR1 SEHNR, CDR2 FQNEAQ (reference sequence). The CDR3 nucleotides read TGTGCCAGCAGCCCCCCCCAGCGGGCGGGCCCCCACGATACGCAGTATTTT. It translates to CASSPPQRAGPHDTQYF.

The V call is TRBV4-1, the J call TRBJ2-3; D perhaps matches TRBD1 (7 bases). The CDR3 totals 15 residues. In germline, CDR1 is MGHRA, CDR2 YSYEKL. Trimming pared 3 bases from V and 3 bases from J, leaving 13 bases between. The CDR3 here is CASSQAGQLTDTQYF. CDR3 DNA: TGCGCCAGCAGCCAGGCGGGACAGTTGACAGATACGCAGTATTTT.

The chain links TRBV7-2 to TRBJ2-1; no firm D call. This CDR3 is 13 amino acids long. V gave up 6 bases and J gave up 5 bases, with 11 bases separating them. Germline CDR1 and CDR2: SGHTA and FQGNSA. CDR3 sequence: CASRGSLNNEQFF. CDR3 bases: TGTGCCAGCAGGGGTAGCCTGAACAATGAGCAGTTCTTC.

This clone was seen only a few times. J is TRBJ2-7 and V is TRBV7-6; the D gene is possibly TRBD1 (5 bases). This CDR3 comprises 14 residues. Trimming cost V 0 bases and J 2 bases, with 8 bases left between them. Germline lookup yields CDR1 SGHVS and CDR2 FNYEAQ. CDR3 DNA sequence: TGTGCCAGCAGCTTAGCGGCAGGGACCTACGAGCAGTACTTC. This gives the protein CASSLAAGTYEQYF.

This chain connects TRBV4-3 to TRBJ2-7; TRBD1 might be the D (5 bases). The CDR3 length is 15 residues. V shed 0 bases and J shed 3 bases, with 12 bases lying between them. Per the germline V gene, CDR1 is LGHNA and CDR2 is YSLEER. The CDR3 DNA reads TGCGCCAGCAGCCAAGATCAAGGTCAGGGCTACGAGCAGTACTTC. It yields the protein CASSQDQGQGYEQYF.

This clone was seen only a few times. The chain couples TRBV21-1 to TRBJ1-3. TRBV21-1 is a documented pseudogene. The CDR3 has 17 residues. The CDR3, as DNA: TGTGCCAGCAGCCCCGGAGTTGAGGGAGGGCCTGGAAACACCATATATTTT. It is translated as CASSPGVEGGPGNTIYF.

The J gene is TRBJ1-1, the V gene TRBV11-2, with 8 bases matching TRBD1. J was trimmed by 4 bases and V by 3 bases; bases with no gene match: 4. The germline gives CDR1 SGHAT, CDR2 FQNNGV. The CDR3 length is 14 residues. The CDR3 protein is CASSFQGAGTEAFF. In DNA, the CDR3 is TGTGCCAGCAGCTTTCAGGGGGCGGGCACTGAAGCTTTCTTT. Variable domain in full (rest from reference TRBV11-2 and TRBJ1-1): EAGVAQSPRYKIIEKRQSVAFWCNPISGHATLYWYQQILGQGPKLLIQFQNNGVVDDSQLPKDRFSAERLKGVDSTLKIQPAKLEDSAVYLCASSFQGAGTEAFFGQGTRLTVV.

The rearrangement uses TRBV28 and TRBJ2-2; 12 bases fit TRBD2. The CDR3 loop spans 17 amino acids. In germline, CDR1 is MDHEN, CDR2 SYDVKM. V shed 2 bases, J shed 5 bases, and the junction held 6 bases outside the gene matches. The CDR3 reads CASSLSGLAGGTGELFF. CDR3 coding DNA: TGTGCCAGCAGTTTAAGTGGCCTAGCGGGAGGGACCGGGGAGCTGTTTTTT.

The chain uses TRBV18 and TRBJ1-2; 7 bases fit TRBD1. The CDR3 sequence is 13 residues long. Losses at the gene ends were 9 bases for V and 5 bases for J; bases not matched to a gene: 9. Germline V gives CDR1 KGHSH, CDR2 LQKENI. This chain's CDR3 is CASSTGTAYGYTF. The CDR3 DNA follows: TGTGCCAGTTCAACCGGGACAGCATATGGCTACACCTTC.

The CDR3 DNA reads as TGTGCCAGCAGCTTCGGGGCGGGAGATTGTTTCGACGAGCAGTACTTC. Translation: CASSFGAGDCFDEQYF. The chain combines TRBV21-1 with TRBJ2-7; TRBD2 is the table's D call and was not checked against the DNA. TRBV21-1 is a recognized pseudogene. This CDR3 has 16 amino acids.

This clone was seen only once. This rearrangement joins TRBV5-4 to TRBJ1-1; D not certain. V was trimmed by 1 base and J by 1 base, leaving 8 bases between them. The germline V gene has CDR1 SGHNT and CDR2 YYREEE (reference sequence). This CDR3 is 14 amino acids long. CDR3: CASSLQAPNTEAFF. In DNA form, the CDR3 reads TGTGCCAGCAGCTTGCAGGCACCGAACACTGAAGCTTTCTTT.

Regarding this clone: The germline gene is not matched at one end of the junction; a read error may be the cause. The identical CDR3 is also encoded by other nucleotide sequences in the sample. The rearrangement joins TRBV7-7 to TRBJ1-1, with 7 bases aligning to TRBD1. Germline V CDR1 and CDR2: SSHAT, FNYEAQ (reference sequence). CDR3 length: 13 residues. The CDR3 protein is CASSRDRNTEAFF. In DNA, the CDR3 is TGTGCTAGCAGCCGGGACAGGAACACTGAAGCTTTCTTT.

The genes are TRBV27 and TRBJ1-1; 7 bases are a match to TRBD1. The germline CDR1 and CDR2 sequences are MNHEY and SMNVEV (reference sequence). V gave up 5 bases and J gave up 6 bases; unmatched junction bases: 6. The CDR3 is 13 residues long. The CDR3 DNA reads TGTGCCAGCAGTCATCCAGGGGGGCCTGAAGCTTTCTTT. Its translation: CASSHPGGPEAFF.

V gene TRBV5-5 combines with J gene TRBJ1-2, with a tentative D call TRBD1 (6 bases). The germline CDR1 and CDR2 sequences are SGHKS and YYEKEE (reference sequence). Trimming cost V 0 bases and J 3 bases, with 12 bases left between them. The CDR3 consists of 15 residues. In DNA, the CDR3 is TGTGCCAGCAGCTTGGGGGGGGGCGCGCACTATGGCTACACCTTC. Its protein product is CASSLGGGAHYGYTF.

The V call is TRBV11-2, the J call TRBJ2-7; TRBD2 agrees at 12 bases. This CDR3 has 15 residues. The V gene's germline CDR1 is SGHAT and CDR2 FQNNGV. The V gene end was trimmed by 1 base and the J gene end by 7 bases; junction bases not matched to a gene: 5. DNA of the CDR3: TGTGCCAGCAGCTTAGGGACTAGCGGGGCAAGTGAGCAGTACTTC. Amino acid sequence: CASSLGTSGASEQYF.

The rearrangement uses TRBV5-1 and TRBJ1-6, with D possibly TRBD1 on 5 matching bases. This CDR3 region has 16 residues. Trimming cost V 0 bases and J 8 bases, with 15 bases left between them. The germline V gene has CDR1 SGHRS and CDR2 YFSETQ. CDR3 DNA sequence: TGCGCCAGCAGCTTGGGGGGGGTTTCTTTGGATTCACCCCTCCACTTT. Its translation: CASSLGGVSLDSPLHF.

The rearrangement uses TRBV7-3 and TRBJ2-1; 8 nucleotides line up with TRBD2. V was pared by 5 bases and J by 7 bases, with 13 bases of the junction left unmatched. Germline CDR1 reads SGHTA; CDR2 reads FQGTGA. The CDR3 consists of 16 residues. The CDR3 bases are TGTGCCAGCAGCCCCCTTGGGGTAGCGGGGAAAAATGAGCAGTTCTTC. Residues: CASSPLGVAGKNEQFF.

The chain carries TRBV6-1 and TRBJ2-5, with D perhaps matching TRBD1 (7 bases). The CDR3 contains 17 residues. Germline CDR1 MNHNS, CDR2 SASEGT. The germline V and J ends were trimmed by 1 base and 2 bases, with 17 bases remaining between them. CDR3 bases: TGTGCCAGCAGTGAAGGCCCAGGGGGGCGCCTTCAAGAGACCCAGTACTTC. Translation: CASSEGPGGRLQETQYF.

J is TRBJ2-7 and V is TRBV5-4; maybe TRBD2 (5 bases). Germline CDR1 SGHNT, CDR2 YYREEE (reference sequence). Deletions cut 4 bases from V and 7 bases from J, with 18 bases between. This CDR3 region has 14 residues. DNA of the CDR3: TGTGCCAGCAGCATCGGACTGGGCCGAGATGAGCAGTACTTC. Protein: CASSIGLGRDEQYF.

The chain is built from TRBV15 and TRBJ2-6, with 12 bases identical to TRBD1. V was pared by 2 bases and J by 4 bases, with 9 bases of the junction left unmatched. This CDR3 has 19 amino acids. Per germline, CDR1 LNHNV and CDR2 YYDKDF (reference sequence). CDR3 sequence: CATSRSGTGGSSGANVLTF. The CDR3 DNA reads TGTGCCACCAGCAGATCCGGGACAGGGGGCTCATCAGGGGCCAACGTCCTGACTTTC.

V is TRBV7-8 and J is TRBJ1-1; D is undetermined. Trimming left V 6 bases short and J 0 bases short, with 8 bases between. This CDR3 is built from 13 residues. The germline V gene encodes CDR1 SGHVS and CDR2 FQNEAQ. The CDR3 spells CASRLTMNTEAFF. Here the CDR3 DNA reads TGTGCCAGCAGGTTGACAATGAACACTGAAGCTTTCTTT.

The rearrangement uses TRBV5-6 and TRBJ1-1; D is unresolved. CDR1 is SGHDT and CDR2 is YYEEEE in the germline V gene. The CDR3 is 15 residues long. Trimming pared 4 bases from V and 0 bases from J, leaving 13 bases between. The CDR3 DNA sequence: TGTGCCAGCAGCCCCAGTTATAACATGAACACTGAAGCTTTCTTT. It yields the protein CASSPSYNMNTEAFF.

The chain employs TRBV5-6 and TRBJ1-6; TRBD1 might be the D (6 bases). In germline, CDR1 is SGHDT, CDR2 YYEEEE. The CDR3 covers 14 residues. Trimming removed 0 bases at V and 9 bases at J, with 10 bases between. The CDR3 DNA is TGTGCCAGCAGCTTGGCAACAGGGTTTTCACCCCTCCACTTT. The encoded protein is CASSLATGFSPLHF.

The table lists this clone with a count of one. This sequence joins TRBV4-2 and TRBJ2-7; 8 nucleotides match TRBD2. Germline CDR1 is LGHNA and CDR2 is YNFKEQ. J was trimmed by 2 bases and V by 0 bases; bases with no gene match: 6. There are 16 residues in the CDR3. CDR3 region: CASSQDGTGGPYEQYF. The CDR3 DNA follows: TGTGCCAGCAGCCAAGATGGAACGGGGGGGCCCTACGAGCAGTACTTC.

The genes are TRBV2 and TRBJ1-2, with TRBD1 matching over 10 bases. Trimming cost V 3 bases and J 5 bases; bases outside gene matches: 6. CDR3 size: 15 residues. The germline gives CDR1 SNHLY, CDR2 FYNNEI. CDR3 region: CASSEFGTGVYGYTF. CDR3 coding DNA: TGTGCCAGCAGTGAGTTCGGGACAGGGGTTTATGGCTACACCTTC.